This TCR beta chain was sequenced in a study of T cells after yellow fever vaccination. Study information: Fractions containing few cells were prepared with SMART-Seq v4 Ultra Low Input.

As TCR cDNA was made by 5'RACE template switching, a universal primer site and UMIs were added. TCRdb reprocessed the 5' RACE reads with MiXCR, giving one entry per CDR3 protein. This table has under 500,000 distinct CDR3 sequences, roughly 20% appearing once. Concerning this clonotype itself: What it binds is unknown.

Germline V CDR1 and CDR2: SGHRS, YFSETQ. Trimming took off 9 bases at V and 0 bases at J, with 12 bases between the two ends. The CDR3 has 14 amino acids. Points from the study as a whole: The secondary response peaked faster, at day 5 versus 15, but was weaker.

The sample was PBMCs, taken before the yellow fever booster vaccination. This TCR came from a man aged 18 to 30 who received the YFV17D yellow fever vaccine. The V gene is TRBV5-1, the J gene TRBJ2-2, with D possibly matching TRBD2 (6 bases). The CDR3 reads CATRPSANTGELFF. The CDR3 bases are TGCGCCACCCGTCCTAGCGCGAACACCGGGGAGCTGTTTTTT.